This is a list of T cell receptor beta chains from one sample in a study of cytotoxic CD8 clonotypes in ibrutinib-treated CLL. Sequencing used immunoSEQ multiplex PCR; TCRdb keeps in-frame clones, though not all of them. Found here are 70,000 to 80,000 clones, around 80% of them singletons; the top ten hold roughly 8%. The sequenced sample was PBMCs, obtained at disease progression, from a patient treated with ibrutinib. Every receptor here comes from a human donor with chronic lymphocytic leukemia. CDR3s leave out the opening cysteine and the closing phenylalanine or tryptophan.

V gene: TRBV7-6
J gene: TRBJ1-1
CDR3 protein: ASSREFTEAF

V gene: TRBV5-1
J gene: TRBJ1-4
CDR3 protein: ASSLRPQGDSEKLF

V gene: TRBV9
J gene: TRBJ2-1
CDR3 protein: ASSVEGQSYNEQF

V gene: TRBV1
J gene: TRBJ2-3
CDR3 protein: TSSQEDGSCPDTQY

V gene: TRBV4-1
J gene: TRBJ1-3
CDR3 protein: ASSQQELNSGNTIY

V gene: TRBV18
J gene: TRBJ2-2
CDR3 protein: ASSPVRQGITGELF

V gene: TRBV5-3
J gene: TRBJ2-3
CDR3 protein: ARSLSGMAGSTDTQY

V gene: TRBV2
J gene: TRBJ2-1
CDR3 protein: ASKQLGGYNEQF

V gene: TRBV28
J gene: TRBJ2-7
CDR3 protein: ASRGYEQY

V gene: TRBV18
J gene: TRBJ2-7
CDR3 protein: ASSPPGLAGGKYEQY

V gene: TRBV5-4
J gene: TRBJ2-2
CDR3 protein: ASSLPGTVTGELF

V gene: TRBV28
J gene: TRBJ2-7
CDR3 protein: ATKGGASGGREQY

V gene: TRBV7-8
J gene: TRBJ1-4
CDR3 protein: ASSSKTEKLF

V gene: TRBV5-1
J gene: TRBJ2-7
CDR3 protein: ASRLAGHEQY

V gene: TRBV7-2
J gene: TRBJ2-1
CDR3 protein: ASSSFSFRAF

V gene: TRBV4-2
J gene: TRBJ2-3
CDR3 protein: ASSQELTGWGTDTQY

V gene: TRBV6-5
J gene: TRBJ2-1
CDR3 protein: ASSSGLVNNEQF

V gene: TRBV6-1
J gene: TRBJ2-5
CDR3 protein: ASSRDRVQETQY

V gene: TRBV11-2
J gene: TRBJ1-2
CDR3 protein: ASSSPGKNYGYT

V gene: TRBV21-1
J gene: TRBJ2-7
CDR3 protein: ASSNWGSYEQY

V gene: TRBV5-1
J gene: TRBJ2-1
CDR3 protein: ASSLEGSAEQF

V gene: TRBV9
J gene: TRBJ1-2
CDR3 protein: ASSPQGPVWFGYT

V gene: TRBV27
J gene: TRBJ1-2
CDR3 protein: ATAATGGPGYT

V gene: TRBV5-1
J gene: TRBJ2-5
CDR3 protein: ASSQSQETQY

V gene: TRBV18
J gene: TRBJ1-1
CDR3 protein: ASSRQENTEAF

V gene: TRBV6-6
J gene: TRBJ2-7
CDR3 protein: ASRSGQADSYEQY

V gene: TRBV30
J gene: TRBJ1-2
CDR3 protein: AWDRDGGGYT

V gene: TRBV28
J gene: TRBJ2-2
CDR3 protein: ASSLSPTGELF

V gene: TRBV10-3
J gene: TRBJ1-1
CDR3 protein: AISGVGVPEAF

V gene: TRBV20-1
J gene: TRBJ1-1
CDR3 protein: STTGATEAF

V gene: TRBV28
J gene: TRBJ2-2
CDR3 protein: ASKQGTFYNTGELF

V gene: TRBV19
J gene: TRBJ1-3
CDR3 protein: ASSGSSEAGNTIY

V gene: TRBV10-3
J gene: TRBJ2-7
CDR3 protein: AIQRTSGSYEQY

V gene: TRBV29-1
J gene: TRBJ2-3
CDR3 protein: SAGGQSTDTQY

V gene: TRBV5-6
J gene: TRBJ2-3
CDR3 protein: ASSGAGGYTDTQY

V gene: TRBV28
J gene: TRBJ1-2
CDR3 protein: ASRGQFHYGYT

V gene: TRBV6-4
J gene: TRBJ1-1
CDR3 protein: ASRRRDSYTEAF

V gene: TRBV6-5
J gene: TRBJ2-7
CDR3 protein: ASSYRDRSYEQY

V gene: TRBV6-4
J gene: TRBJ1-3
CDR3 protein: ASSERTGGNTIY

V gene: TRBV29-1
J gene: TRBJ2-3
CDR3 protein: SVVPGTDTQY

V gene: TRBV11-2
J gene: TRBJ1-2
CDR3 protein: ASSRDRGLNYGYT

V gene: TRBV18
J gene: TRBJ1-2
CDR3 protein: ASSPSQTGLDGYT

V gene: TRBV7-9
J gene: TRBJ2-1
CDR3 protein: ASSLYGTPLNEQF

V gene: TRBV10-1
J gene: TRBJ2-1
CDR3 protein: ASSPLAGGQYNEQF

V gene: TRBV11-2
J gene: TRBJ1-6
CDR3 protein: ASSPDRGSPLH

V gene: TRBV7-9
J gene: TRBJ2-5
CDR3 protein: ASSLVLSPGTQY

V gene: TRBV28
J gene: TRBJ1-1
CDR3 protein: ASYKYSWRHRNTEAF

V gene: TRBV5-1
J gene: TRBJ2-1
CDR3 protein: ASSFTLREFTHEQF

V gene: TRBV12-5
J gene: TRBJ2-3
CDR3 protein: ASGSGLAGATQY

V gene: TRBV14
J gene: TRBJ2-5
CDR3 protein: ASSLHHNQETQY

V gene: TRBV7-9
J gene: TRBJ2-1
CDR3 protein: ASSPSGSSYNEQF